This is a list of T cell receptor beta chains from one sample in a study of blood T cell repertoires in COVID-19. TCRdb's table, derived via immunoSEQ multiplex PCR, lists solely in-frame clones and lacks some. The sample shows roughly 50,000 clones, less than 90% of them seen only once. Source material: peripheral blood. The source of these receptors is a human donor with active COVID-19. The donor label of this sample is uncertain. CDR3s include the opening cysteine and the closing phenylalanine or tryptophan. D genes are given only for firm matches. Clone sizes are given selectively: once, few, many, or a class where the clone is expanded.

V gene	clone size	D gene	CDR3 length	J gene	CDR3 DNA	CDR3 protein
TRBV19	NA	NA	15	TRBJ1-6	TGTGCCAGTAGTATAAGTCAGGGCCGTAATTCACCCCTCCACTTT	CASSISQGRNSPLHF
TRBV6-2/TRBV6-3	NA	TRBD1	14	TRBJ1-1	TGTGCCAGCAACCCTACGGGACAGGGGGCTGAAGCTTTCTTT	CASNPTGQGAEAFF
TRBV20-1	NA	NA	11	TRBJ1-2	TGCAGTGCTACCGCCGGCTATGGCTACACCTTC	CSATAGYGYTF
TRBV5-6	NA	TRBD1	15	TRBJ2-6	TGTGCCAGCAACCAGGGGGTCGCTGGGGCCAACGTCCTGACTTTC	CASNQGVAGANVLTF
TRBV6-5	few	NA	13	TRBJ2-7	TGTGCCAGCAGTTCCTGGGGACTCTACGAGCAGTACTTC	CASSSWGLYEQYF
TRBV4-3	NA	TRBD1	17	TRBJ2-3	TGCGCCAGCAGCCCTTCCCCAGGCAGGGGGCCAACAGATACGCAGTATTTT	CASSPSPGRGPTDTQYF
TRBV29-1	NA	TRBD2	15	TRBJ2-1	TGCAGCGTCCCCGCAGCGGGGGGCTCCTACAATGAGCAGTTCTTC	CSVPAAGGSYNEQFF
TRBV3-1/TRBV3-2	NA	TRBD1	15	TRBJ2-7	TGTGCCAGTACCTCCGGGACAGGGGGCTCCTACGAGCAGTACTTC	CASTSGTGGSYEQYF
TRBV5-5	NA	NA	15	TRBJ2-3	TGTGCCAGCAGCTGGGGTACGGACTCTTCGGATACGCAGTATTTT	CASSWGTDSSDTQYF
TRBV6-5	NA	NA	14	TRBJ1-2	TGTGCCAGCAGTTACCCGGGGTCCGACTATGGCTACACCTTC	CASSYPGSDYGYTF
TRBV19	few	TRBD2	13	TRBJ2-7	TGTGCCAGTAGTCGGCTAGCGGGGGGCGAGCAGTACTTC	CASSRLAGGEQYF
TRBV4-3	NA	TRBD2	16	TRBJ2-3	TGCGCCAGCAGCCTATCTAGCGGGGGGGCCATGAATACGCAGTATTTT	CASSLSSGGAMNTQYF
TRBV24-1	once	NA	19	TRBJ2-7	TGTGCCACCAGTGATTTTAAACGCGTCTCTCCTAGTTGGATTTACGAGCAGTACTTC	CATSDFKRVSPSWIYEQYF
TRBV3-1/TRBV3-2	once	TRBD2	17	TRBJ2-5	TGTGCCAGCAGCCAAGGTCTAGCGGGGGGGCCACGAGAGACCCAGTACTTC	CASSQGLAGGPRETQYF
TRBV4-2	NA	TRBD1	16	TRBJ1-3	TGTGCCAGCAGCCAAGAGTCAGGGGGCTCTGGAAACACCATATATTTT	CASSQESGGSGNTIYF
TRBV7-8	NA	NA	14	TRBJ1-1	TGTGCCAGCAGCTTAAGGACAGAGAACACTGAAGCTTTCTTT	CASSLRTENTEAFF
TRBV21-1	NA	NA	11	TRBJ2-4	TGTGCCAGCAGCAAGGCCCTAGTTGAATACTTC	CASSKALVEYF
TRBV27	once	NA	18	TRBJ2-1	TGTGCCAGCAGTTTATCGGGCATTTTAATTCAGGGGATGAATGAGCAGTTCTTC	CASSLSGILIQGMNEQFF
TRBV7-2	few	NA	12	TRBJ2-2	TGTGCCAGCAGCTTCTCGACCGGGGAGCTGTTTTTT	CASSFSTGELFF
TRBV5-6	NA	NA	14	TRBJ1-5	TGTGCCAGCAGCGACAACAGGGACAATCAGCCCCAGCATTTT	CASSDNRDNQPQHF
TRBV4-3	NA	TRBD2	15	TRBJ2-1	TGCGCCAGCAGCCAAGAGCTACTAGCGGGGGTGGAGCAGTTCTTC	CASSQELLAGVEQFF
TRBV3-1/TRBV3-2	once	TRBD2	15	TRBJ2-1	TGTGCCAGCAGCCACGGACTAGCGGGGGGGGATGAGCAGTTCTTC	CASSHGLAGGDEQFF
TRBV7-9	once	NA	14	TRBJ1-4	TGTGCCAGCAGCTTAGTCGGGGGGCAGGAAAAACTGTTTTTT	CASSLVGGQEKLFF
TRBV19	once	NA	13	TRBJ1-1	TGTGCCAGTAGCGACAGGTATAACACTGAAGCTTTCTTT	CASSDRYNTEAFF
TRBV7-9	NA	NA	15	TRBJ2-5	TGTGCCAGCAGCTTAAACAGGGTGGGACGGGAGACCCAGTACTTC	CASSLNRVGRETQYF
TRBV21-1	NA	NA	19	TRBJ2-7	TGTGCCAGCAGCAGCGGGGGACAGGGAGTCTTCCATCAACTCTACGAGCAGTACTTC	CASSSGGQGVFHQLYEQYF
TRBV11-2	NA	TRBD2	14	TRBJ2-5	TGTGCCAGCAGCGATTGGACTAGCGGGGCGACCCAGTACTTC	CASSDWTSGATQYF
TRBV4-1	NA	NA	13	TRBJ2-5	TGCGCCAGCAGCCAAGGCCGACAGGAGACCCAGTACTTC	CASSQGRQETQYF
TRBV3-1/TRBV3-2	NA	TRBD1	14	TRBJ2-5	TGTGCCAGCAGCCCCCCGGACAGGGAAGAGACCCAGTACTTC	CASSPPDREETQYF
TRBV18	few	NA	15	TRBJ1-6	TGTGCCAGCTCACGCCGATCAGGGTCGAATTCACCCCTCCACTTT	CASSRRSGSNSPLHF
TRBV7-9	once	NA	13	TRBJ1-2	TGTGCCAGCAGCACCACAGGATTTTATGGCTACACCTTC	CASSTTGFYGYTF
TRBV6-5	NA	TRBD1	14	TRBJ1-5	TGTGCCAGCAAAGAAACAGGGGGGGGTCAGCCCCAGCATTTT	CASKETGGGQPQHF
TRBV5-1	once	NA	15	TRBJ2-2	TGCGCCAGCAGCTCCGGACAGCCGAACACCGGGGAGCTGTTTTTT	CASSSGQPNTGELFF
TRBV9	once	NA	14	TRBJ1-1	TGTGCCAGCAGCGCCGAACAGGGAAACACTGAAGCTTTCTTT	CASSAEQGNTEAFF
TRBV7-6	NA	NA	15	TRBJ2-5	TGTGCCAGCAGCTTGATTCCGGCGGGACAAGAGACCCAGTACTTC	CASSLIPAGQETQYF
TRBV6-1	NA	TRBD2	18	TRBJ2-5	TGTGCCAGCAGTGAAGTAACTAGCGGGGGGGGCCAGAGAGAGACCCAGTACTTC	CASSEVTSGGGQRETQYF
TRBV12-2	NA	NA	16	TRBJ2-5	TGTGCAAGGCGACTAGCGGGGGGGCCACTGTGGAAGACCCAGTACTTC	CARRLAGGPLWKTQYF
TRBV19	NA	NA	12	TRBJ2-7	TGTGCCAGTAGTATGACGGGGAACGAGCAGTACTTC	CASSMTGNEQYF
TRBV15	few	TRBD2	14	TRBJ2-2	TGTGCCACCAGCAGGGGACGGGAGGGCGGGGAGCTGTTTTTT	CATSRGREGGELFF
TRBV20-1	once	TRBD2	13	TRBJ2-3	TGCAGTGCTAGTCGGGGGGGAAGGGATACGCAGTATTTT	CSASRGGRDTQYF
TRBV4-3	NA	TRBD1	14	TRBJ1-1	TGCGCCAGCAGCCAACTGACAGGGGATATAGAAGCTTTCTTT	CASSQLTGDIEAFF
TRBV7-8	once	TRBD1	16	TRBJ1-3	TGTGCCAGCAGCCGAGGAGGACAGGGAAATGGAAACACCATATATTTT	CASSRGGQGNGNTIYF
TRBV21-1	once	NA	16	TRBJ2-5	TGTGCCAGCAGCAAACGGGGGGGACAGGGGATGAAGACCCAGTACTTC	CASSKRGGQGMKTQYF
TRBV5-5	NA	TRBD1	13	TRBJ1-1	TGTGCCAGCAGGCAGGGGGCAAACACTGAAGCTTTCTTT	CASRQGANTEAFF